Below, one T cell receptor beta chain is given with its context. This sample is part of a study of blood T cell repertoires in COVID-19. Study overall: There were acute and convalescent COVID-19 samples, and they came from the United States, Italy and Spain. In each case, the material was cDNA or gDNA derived from T cells, B-cell-depleted T cells, or PBMCs.

In the source study's methods: Amplification with reference gene primers provided the estimates of nucleated cell counts. Sequencing was performed with immunoSEQ multiplex PCR; in TCRdb, only in-frame clones are kept and a portion is missing. The V and J calls and the clone size are those of that table, but D and trimming were determined from the DNA. The sample holds about 16,000 clones, 80% to 90% seen once. The CDR3 consists of 12 residues. The germline CDR1 and CDR2 sequences are SNHLY and FYNNEI. V was pared by 5 bases and J by 8 bases, with 12 bases between. The chain employs TRBV2 and TRBJ1-1; no clear D. Specimen: peripheral blood. The receptor's source is a man at least 80 years old with acute or convalescent COVID-19. The chain's CDR3 is CASSYSPVEAFF. CDR3 sequence (DNA): TGTGCCAGCAGTTATTCCCCGGTGGAAGCTTTCTTT.